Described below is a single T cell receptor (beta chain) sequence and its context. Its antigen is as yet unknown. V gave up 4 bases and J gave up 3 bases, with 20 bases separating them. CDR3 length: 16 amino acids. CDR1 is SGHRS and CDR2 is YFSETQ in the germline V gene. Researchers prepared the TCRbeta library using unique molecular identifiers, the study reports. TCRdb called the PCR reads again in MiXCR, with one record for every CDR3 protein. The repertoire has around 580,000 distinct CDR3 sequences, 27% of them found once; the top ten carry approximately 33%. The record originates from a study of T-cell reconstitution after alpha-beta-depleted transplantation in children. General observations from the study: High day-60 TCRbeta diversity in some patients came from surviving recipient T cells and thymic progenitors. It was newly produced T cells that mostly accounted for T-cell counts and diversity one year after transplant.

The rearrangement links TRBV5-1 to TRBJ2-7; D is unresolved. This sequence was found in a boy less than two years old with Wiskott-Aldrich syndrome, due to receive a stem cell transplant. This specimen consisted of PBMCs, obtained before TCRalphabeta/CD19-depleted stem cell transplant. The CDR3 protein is CASSRAWKSTDYEQYF. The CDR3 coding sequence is TGCGCCAGCAGCAGGGCTTGGAAGAGTACGGACTACGAGCAGTACTTC.